Below, 11 T cell receptor beta chains from the same sample are listed, as sequenced in a study of cytotoxic CD8 clonotypes in ibrutinib-treated CLL. Sequencing used immunoSEQ multiplex PCR; TCRdb keeps in-frame clones, though not all of them. In the table there are about 150,000 clones, 76% of which are singletons. Sequencing was performed on PBMCs, taken after 24 months of ibrutinib treatment. Source of these receptors: a human donor with chronic lymphocytic leukemia.

The rearrangement joins TRBV28 to TRBJ1-1; D is unresolved. The length of the CDR3 is 13 residues. Trimming stripped 2 bases from V and 4 bases from J, with 8 bases between. CDR1 MDHEN and CDR2 SYDVKM come from the germline V gene. The CDR3 region is CASSLGEGTEAFF. The CDR3 DNA sequence: TGTGCCAGCAGTTTAGGGGAGGGCACTGAAGCTTTCTTT.

This rearrangement joins TRBV27 to TRBJ2-7; D is uncertain. This CDR3 region has 15 residues. CDR1 is MNHEY, CDR2 SMNVEV, per germline (reference sequence). V dropped 0 bases and J dropped 4 bases, with 13 bases sitting between them. CDR3 in amino acids: CASSLSPAGSYEQYF. For the CDR3, the DNA is TGTGCCAGCAGTTTATCGCCGGCAGGCTCTTACGAGCAGTACTTC.

The chain links TRBV19 to TRBJ2-1, with 7 bases aligning to TRBD2. CDR3 length: 11 amino acids. J gave up 15 bases and V 3 bases, and 5 bases lay outside the gene matches. Germline loops: CDR1 LNHDA, CDR2 SQIVND (reference sequence). The CDR3 is CASSIRGRAFF. Written as DNA, the CDR3 is TGTGCCAGTAGTATCCGGGGGAGGGCGTTCTTC.

The chain recombines TRBV9 with TRBJ2-2; D may match TRBD1 or TRBD2 (5 bases each). V shed 3 bases and J shed 10 bases, with 16 bases lying between them. Germline loops: CDR1 SGDLS, CDR2 YYNGEE. This CDR3 comprises 14 residues. CDR3 nucleotides: TGTGCCAGCAGCGAGGAGCCGGGACCCCTGGAGCTGTTTTTT. Its translation: CASSEEPGPLELFF.

This chain uses TRBV9 with TRBJ2-5; 7 bases fit TRBD1. V lost 3 bases, J lost 5 bases, and 10 bases stayed unmatched. Germline CDR1 and CDR2: SGDLS and YYNGEE. This CDR3 comprises 15 residues. CDR3 loop: CASSATGFTAETQYF. CDR3 in DNA: TGTGCCAGCAGCGCGACAGGGTTTACGGCGGAGACCCAGTACTTC.

V and J are TRBV27 and TRBJ2-6, with D hard to call. The CDR3 runs to 14 residues. Trimming took 4 bases from V and 0 from J, leaving 4 bases between them. Germline CDR1 MNHEY, CDR2 SMNVEV (reference sequence). The CDR3 here is CASSSFSGANVLTF. DNA for the CDR3: TGTGCCAGCAGTTCCTTCTCTGGGGCCAACGTCCTGACTTTC.

V gene TRBV6-1 combines with J gene TRBJ1-4, with D tentatively TRBD1 (6 bases). V dropped 4 bases and J dropped 6 bases, with 15 bases sitting between them. Germline CDR1 and CDR2: MNHNS and SASEGT. The CDR3 is 15 residues long. CDR3: CASSVWGPGDEKLFF. The CDR3, as DNA: TGTGCCAGCAGTGTTTGGGGGCCGGGCGATGAAAAACTGTTTTTT.

The chain joins TRBV30 to TRBJ2-3; D remains unclear. V lost 3 bases, J lost 2 bases, and 12 bases lay in between. Germline V lookup: CDR1 GTSNPN, CDR2 SVGIG (reference sequence). This CDR3 comprises 14 residues. As DNA, the CDR3 is TGTGCCTGGAGCCGTACGGGCCCCACAGATACGCAGTATTTT. Translating it yields CAWSRTGPTDTQYF. Together with reference TRBV30 and TRBJ2-3, the CDR3 gives the full variable domain: SQTIHQWPATLVQPVGSPLSLECTVEGTSNPNLYWYRQAAGRGLQLLFYSVGIGQISSEVPQNLSASRPQDRQFILSSKKLLLSDSGFYLCAWSRTGPTDTQYFGPGTRLTVL.

The chain employs TRBV9 and TRBJ2-5; 9 bases line up with TRBD2. Germline lookup yields CDR1 SGDLS and CDR2 YYNGEE. J gave up 4 bases and V 0 bases, and 13 bases lay outside the gene matches. This CDR3 has 18 residues. The CDR3 loop is CASSVGAGVAGVRETQYF. In DNA form, the CDR3 reads TGTGCCAGCAGCGTAGGAGCAGGGGTAGCGGGGGTGAGAGAGACCCAGTACTTC.

Ten or more counts support this clone. The rearrangement joins TRBV18 to TRBJ2-7, with D uncertain. There are 12 residues in the CDR3. The germline V and J ends were trimmed by 4 bases and 3 bases, with 7 bases remaining between them. The germline V gene encodes CDR1 KGHSH and CDR2 LQKENI. The CDR3 nucleotides are TGTGCCAGCTCACTACCAGGCTACGAGCAGTACTTC. It specifies CASSLPGYEQYF.

This chain connects TRBV7-3 to TRBJ2-2; no clear D gene. The CDR3 length is 15 residues. Per germline, CDR1 SGHTA and CDR2 FQGTGA. V shed 5 bases and J shed 5 bases, with 15 bases lying between them. The CDR3 region is CASSPRGPTTGELFF. CDR3 sequence (DNA): TGTGCCAGCAGCCCCCGTGGGCCTACAACCGGGGAGCTGTTTTTT.